Given below is one T cell receptor beta chain in context. The data were taken from a study of blood T cell repertoires in COVID-19. Study-level background: The origin of the acute and convalescent COVID-19 samples was the United States, Italy and Spain. Nucleic acid was either cDNA or gDNA, and it came from T cells, B-cell-depleted T cells, or PBMCs.

As originally analysed: Using reference gene primer amplification, nucleated cell counts were estimated. Produced via immunoSEQ multiplex PCR; TCRdb's table is partial and in-frame only. V, J and clone size are taken as reported in that table, and D and trimming were inferred from the DNA itself. The data contain 65,000 or so clones, roughly nine tenths of them singletons. The source is a man aged 55 to 70 with acute or convalescent COVID-19. Sequenced material: peripheral blood.

As DNA, the CDR3 is TGTGCCAGCAGCTTGGGGAGAGAAAACATTCAGTACTTC. Translation gives CASSLGRENIQYF. J is TRBJ2-4 and V is TRBV7-8; tentatively, D is TRBD2 (5 bases). Trimming took 3 bases from V and 5 from J, leaving 8 bases between them. The germline CDR1 and CDR2 sequences are SGHVS and FQNEAQ. The CDR3 contains 13 residues.